The 26 T cell receptor beta chains below were found in one sample sequenced in a study of shared clonotypes between healthy human individuals. Measured with immunoSEQ multiplex PCR; TCRdb has only the in-frame clones, and not every one. This table has millions of clones, 80% to 95% appearing once. Material for sequencing was naive CD4+ T cells from PBMCs. Sample subset: CD45RA+ positively selected. The receptors stem from a man aged 18 to 29 in good health. Some clones in this sample may be carry-over from other donors' samples.

The chain combines TRBV7-9 with TRBJ1-1, with a possible D match to TRBD1 (6 bases). V lost 3 bases and J 5 bases, leaving 16 bases between the germline ends. Germline CDR1 reads SEHNR; CDR2 reads FQNEAQ (reference sequence). This CDR3 spans 15 amino acids. CDR3 in amino acids: CASSFLIGGSTEAFF. As DNA, the CDR3 is TGTGCCAGCAGCTTTTTAATAGGGGGATCAACTGAAGCTTTCTTT.

The V gene is TRBV25-1, the J gene TRBJ2-1, with a tentative D call TRBD2 (5 bases). V lost 9 bases and J lost 2, with 11 bases in between. Germline V gene data show CDR1 as MGHDK and CDR2 as SYGVNS. This CDR3 spans 13 amino acids. The CDR3 DNA follows: TGTGCCAGGGAGGACGGGCCCTACAATGAGCAGTTCTTC. It translates to CAREDGPYNEQFF.

The chain joins TRBV5-1 to TRBJ2-2, with D possibly TRBD2 on 5 matching bases. Trimming left V 5 bases short and J 0 bases short, with 14 bases between. The CDR3 is made up of 16 amino acids. CDR1 is SGHRS and CDR2 is YFSETQ in the germline V gene. DNA of the CDR3: TGCGCCAGCAGGGAGTCCGGGAAAGCGAACACCGGGGAGCTGTTTTTT. This codes for CASRESGKANTGELFF.

The chain carries TRBV4-2 and TRBJ2-2; D remains ambiguous. Germline V CDR1 and CDR2: LGHNA, YNFKEQ. The CDR3 has 16 amino acids. V gave up 0 bases and J gave up 6 bases, with 14 bases separating them. The CDR3 protein is CASSQETTGGAGELFF. Written as DNA, the CDR3 is TGTGCCAGCAGCCAAGAAACTACGGGTGGGGCCGGGGAGCTGTTTTTT.

The chain links TRBV5-4 to TRBJ2-7, with D unclear. V was trimmed by 4 bases and J by 2 bases, leaving 10 bases between them. This CDR3 has 13 residues. The germline V gene has CDR1 SGHNT and CDR2 YYREEE (reference sequence). DNA for the CDR3: TGTGCCAGCAGCCTAAGAGGTCCCTACGAGCAGTACTTC. Its translation is CASSLRGPYEQYF. The full variable domain, its missing parts supplied by reference TRBV5-4 and TRBJ2-7, is ETGVTQSPTHLIKTRGQQVTLRCSSQSGHNTVSWYQQALGQGPQFIFQYYREEENGRGNFPPRFSGLQFPNYSSELNVNALELDDSALYLCASSLRGPYEQYFGPGTRLTVT.

This sequence joins TRBV9 and TRBJ2-1, with 9 positions matching TRBD2. Germline values: CDR1 SGDLS, CDR2 YYNGEE. This CDR3 has 19 residues. The trim removed 0 bases at V and 4 bases at J, leaving 14 bases unmatched. For the CDR3, the DNA is TGTGCCAGCAGCGTAGGGCTAGCGGGGTCCTCTTCAGGGTACAATGAGCAGTTCTTC. This gives the protein CASSVGLAGSSSGYNEQFF.

This clone appeared a few times. This chain connects TRBV7-9 to TRBJ1-1; D not resolved. The CDR3 length is 12 residues. V was pared by 4 bases and J by 1 base, with 4 bases between. From germline, CDR1 is SEHNR and CDR2 FQNEAQ (reference sequence). This CDR3 is CASSSQNTEAFF. The CDR3 coding sequence is TGTGCCAGCAGCTCACAGAACACTGAAGCTTTCTTT. The variable domain in full, with the rest retrieved from reference TRBV7-9 and TRBJ1-1, is DTGVSQNPRHKITKRGQNVTFRCDPISEHNRLYWYRQTLGQGPEFLTYFQNEAQLEKSRLLSDRFSAERPKGSFSTLEIQRTEQGDSAMYLCASSSQNTEAFFGQGTRLTVV.

The V and J genes are TRBV9 and TRBJ2-1; 14 bases align to TRBD2. The CDR3 consists of 18 residues. The germline CDR1 and CDR2 sequences are SGDLS and YYNGEE. V was pared by 3 bases and J by 6 bases, with 11 bases of the junction left unmatched. The CDR3 protein is CASSATPGLAGELNEQFF. CDR3 DNA sequence: TGTGCCAGCAGCGCAACACCGGGACTAGCGGGAGAGCTCAATGAGCAGTTCTTC.

This chain uses TRBV19 with TRBJ2-2; TRBD1 aligns across 7 bases. V shed 5 bases and J 5 bases; nucleotides not matched to a gene: 14. In germline, CDR1 is LNHDA, CDR2 SQIVND (reference sequence). The CDR3 contains 17 residues. In DNA, the CDR3 is TGTGCCAGTAGTCGAGGGTTCACAGGGGCCCTTACCGGGGAGCTGTTTTTT. Protein sequence: CASSRGFTGALTGELFF. Combining the CDR3 with reference TRBV19 and TRBJ2-2 gives the whole variable domain DGGITQSPKYLFRKEGQNVTLSCEQNLNHDAMYWYRQDPGQGLRLIYYSQIVNDFQKGDIAEGYSVSREKKESFPLTVTSAQKNPTAFYLCASSRGFTGALTGELFFGEGSRLTVL.

CDR3 DNA: TGTGCCAGCAGCCCGGACAGGGCGGGTTACGAGCAGTACTTC. Its translation is CASSPDRAGYEQYF. The V call is TRBV5-6, the J call TRBJ2-7; 8 positions agree with TRBD1. Germline V gives CDR1 SGHDT, CDR2 YYEEEE. The CDR3 is 14 residues long. V was clipped by 4 bases and J by 4 bases; unmatched bases: 7.

CDR3 sequence: CASTPATAGGYNEQFF. CDR3 sequence (DNA): TGCGCCAGCACCCCCGCGACGGCGGGAGGGTACAATGAGCAGTTCTTC. The V gene is TRBV5-1, the J gene TRBJ2-1; 9 positions agree with TRBD2. Germline V CDR1 and CDR2: SGHRS, YFSETQ. The CDR3 sequence is 16 residues long. With V trimmed by 6 bases and J by 4 bases, 11 bases remained unmatched. The full variable domain, completed using reference TRBV5-1 and TRBJ2-1, is KAGVTQTPRYLIKTRGQQVTLSCSPISGHRSVSWYQQTPGQGLQFLFEYFSETQRNKGNFPGRFSGRQFSNSRSEMNVSTLELGDSALYLCASTPATAGGYNEQFFGPGTRLTVL.

The rearrangement joins TRBV2 to TRBJ1-3, with a tentative D call TRBD1 (5 bases). Trimming removed 8 bases from V and 4 bases from J, with 27 bases in between. Germline V lookup: CDR1 SNHLY, CDR2 FYNNEI. This CDR3 comprises 18 residues. CDR3 nucleotide sequence: TGTGCCAGCGCGGCCGCGGGGCTTGCACCGATAGGAGGAAACACCATATATTTT. Amino acids: CASAAAGLAPIGGNTIYF.

The J gene is TRBJ2-1, the V gene TRBV7-2; D gene ambiguous. Germline V gene sequence: CDR1 SGHTA, CDR2 FQGNSA. The CDR3 extends over 14 amino acids. V was shortened by 2 bases and J by 6 bases, with 11 bases between the two germline ends. Written as DNA, the CDR3 is TGTGCCAGCAGCTTACTTCCGCTAGGCAATGAGCAGTTCTTC. It is translated as CASSLLPLGNEQFF. Full variable domain (missing parts from reference TRBV7-2 and TRBJ2-1): GAGVSQSPSNKVTEKGKDVELRCDPISGHTALYWYRQSLGQGLEFLIYFQGNSAPDKSGLPSDRFSAERTGGSVSTLTIQRTQQEDSAVYLCASSLLPLGNEQFFGPGTRLTVL.

The J gene is TRBJ1-1, the V gene TRBV11-2; D is uncertain. This CDR3 region has 14 residues. The ends were cut back, 8 bases at V and 4 bases at J, with 17 bases in the middle. Germline CDR1 SGHAT, CDR2 FQNNGV. The CDR3 region is CASRHARAATEAFF. DNA for the CDR3: TGTGCCAGCCGCCACGCCCGGGCCGCCACTGAAGCTTTCTTT.

The chain joins TRBV28 to TRBJ2-7; 12 bases line up with TRBD1. The germline V gene has CDR1 MDHEN and CDR2 SYDVKM. This CDR3 spans 15 amino acids. V lost 7 bases and J lost 6; bases outside the gene matches: 10. CDR3 residues: CASIPTPGQGAEQYF. DNA of the CDR3: TGTGCCAGCATCCCTACCCCGGGACAGGGGGCCGAGCAGTACTTC.

V is TRBV4-1 and J is TRBJ2-1, with 8 bases identical to TRBD1. The CDR3 spans 15 residues. Germline-derived CDR1 and CDR2 are MGHRA and YSYEKL. J lost 4 bases, V lost 2 bases, and 4 bases had no gene match. The CDR3 spells CASSQLDRAYNEQFF. The CDR3 coding sequence is TGCGCCAGCAGCCAACTGGACAGGGCTTACAATGAGCAGTTCTTC.

The chain uses TRBV29-1 and TRBJ2-7; a possible D gene is TRBD2 (6 bases). The CDR3 extends over 11 amino acids. Germline CDR1 is SQVTM and CDR2 is ANQGSEA. V lost 6 bases, J lost 7 bases, and 13 bases lay in between. The CDR3 DNA follows: TGCAGCGTCGGAGGGTTGGGGGAGCAGTACTTC. It encodes CSVGGLGEQYF.

The count of this clone is one. V is TRBV9 and J is TRBJ2-7; TRBD2 agrees at 14 bases. Germline loops: CDR1 SGDLS, CDR2 YYNGEE. CDR3 size: 16 residues. J gave up 3 bases and V 4 bases, and 6 bases lay outside the gene matches. Here the CDR3 reads CASSRGGLAGDYEQYF. The CDR3 coding sequence is TGTGCCAGCAGCCGCGGGGGACTAGCGGGGGACTACGAGCAGTACTTC.

The chain has TRBV19 and TRBJ2-2; 7 bases map to TRBD1. The CDR3 loop spans 13 amino acids. V shed 5 bases and J 13 bases; nucleotides not matched to a gene: 10. Germline values: CDR1 LNHDA, CDR2 SQIVND (reference sequence). CDR3 DNA: TGTGCCAGTAGTGTGGACTCCGGGACAGCGCTGTTTTTT. Its translation: CASSVDSGTALFF.

This chain links TRBV27 with TRBJ2-7, with a tentative D call TRBD1 (5 bases). Trimming took 8 bases from V and 5 from J, leaving 13 bases between them. CDR1 is MNHEY, CDR2 SMNVEV, per germline (reference sequence). CDR3 length: 12 amino acids. The CDR3 coding sequence is TGTGCCAGCTGGGCAGGGTTCAACGAGCAGTACTTC. Translating it yields CASWAGFNEQYF.

This chain uses TRBV6-6 with TRBJ2-7, with D perhaps TRBD1 or TRBD2 (6 bases each). The germline gives CDR1 MNHNY, CDR2 SVGAGI (reference sequence). V gave up 5 bases and J gave up 4 bases, with 15 bases separating them. This CDR3 spans 14 amino acids. The CDR3 here is CASSIGGTPYEQYF. The CDR3, as DNA: TGTGCCAGCAGTATTGGAGGGACACCTTACGAGCAGTACTTC.

The chain joins TRBV28 to TRBJ1-5; D possibly corresponds to TRBD1 (6 bases). V shed 7 bases and J shed 7 bases, with 20 bases lying between them. The CDR3 length is 15 residues. The germline V gene has CDR1 MDHEN and CDR2 SYDVKM. Written as DNA, the CDR3 is TGTGCCAGCATCCTACGGGGGGGGCTACGACAGCCCCAGCATTTT. Translated, it gives CASILRGGLRQPQHF.

The J gene is TRBJ1-1, the V gene TRBV19; D remains ambiguous. This CDR3 is built from 14 residues. Between the trimmed V and J ends, which lost 3 bases and 1 base, there was a span of 9 bases. CDR1 is LNHDA, CDR2 SQIVND, per germline (reference sequence). The CDR3 nucleotides are TGTGCCAGTAGTATGGCAGGTTCGAACACTGAAGCTTTCTTT. Amino acid sequence: CASSMAGSNTEAFF.

Only one count was recorded for this clone. The rearrangement joins TRBV28 to TRBJ2-7; 12 bases match TRBD2. The length of the CDR3 is 18 residues. The germline V gene encodes CDR1 MDHEN and CDR2 SYDVKM. V shed 4 bases, J shed 3 bases, and the junction held 13 bases outside the gene matches. The CDR3 is CASSSPGLAGSRDYEQYF. For the CDR3, the DNA is TGTGCCAGCAGTTCTCCGGGACTAGCGGGTTCGAGGGACTACGAGCAGTACTTC. The full variable domain, completed using reference TRBV28 and TRBJ2-7, is DVKVTQSSRYLVKRTGEKVFLECVQDMDHENMFWYRQDPGLGLRLIYFSYDVKMKEKGDIPEGYSVSREKKERFSLILESASTNQTSMYLCASSSPGLAGSRDYEQYFGPGTRLTVT.

V gene TRBV27 combines with J gene TRBJ2-5; no firm D call. Trimming removed 8 bases at V and 4 bases at J, with 11 bases between. CDR3 length: 12 residues. Germline loops: CDR1 MNHEY, CDR2 SMNVEV (reference sequence). This chain's CDR3 is CASGHPGETQYF. DNA of the CDR3: TGTGCCAGCGGCCACCCGGGAGAGACCCAGTACTTC.

Concerning this clone itself: The same CDR3 arises from other DNA sequences in this sample as well. J is TRBJ2-7 and V is TRBV9; no clear D. There are 14 residues in the CDR3. Germline CDR1 and CDR2: SGDLS and YYNGEE. Trimming cost V 0 bases and J 0 bases, with 7 bases left between them. The CDR3 bases are TGTGCCAGCAGCGTAGGCCCGAACTCCTACGAGCAGTACTTC. Residues: CASSVGPNSYEQYF.